The TCR beta chain described here comes from a study of CD8+ T cells in alopecia areata. Study at large: Among treated patients, oral tofacitinib was administered at 5 to 10 mg twice daily. Study findings and constraints: Scalp and blood retained many expanded lesional clones during tofacitinib. Both scalp clonality and the expanded CD8+ clones among the top 100 showed a significant decrease with tofacitinib. In patients, TCRs were shared less clearly than in mice, and HLA may possibly be involved.

Treatment given: oral pan-JAK inhibitor, 5-10 mg twice daily. Notes on this clone: What it recognizes is unknown.

CDR1 SGHNT and CDR2 YYREEE come from the germline V gene (reference sequence). The CDR3 has 15 residues. Trimming removed 4 bases from V and 1 base from J; junction bases left unmatched: 6. Isolated RNA was reverse transcribed into cDNA used as the sequencing template. TCRdb keeps only in-frame clones here, not all; method: immunoSEQ multiplex PCR. The sample shows more than 150,000 clones, 55% to 70% of them seen only once. The TCR comes from a human donor with alopecia areata. The chain combines TRBV5-4 with TRBJ1-2; 8 positions match TRBD1. Sequencing was performed on CD4+ T cells sorted from blood, taken at week 4, from a patient treated with tofacitinib. CDR3 DNA: TGTGCCAGCAGCGAACGACAGGGGAGTAACTATGGCTACACCTTC. It encodes CASSERQGSNYGYTF.